This T cell receptor (beta chain) was observed in a study of technical replicates of blood from a few donors. Assay: immunoSEQ multiplex PCR; the TCRdb copy retains only in-frame clones and omits some. The sample lists about 56,000 clones, around 92% occurring once. Trimming pared 11 bases from V and 2 bases from J, leaving 22 bases between. Germline V lookup: CDR1 MNHEY, CDR2 SMNVEV (reference sequence). CDR3 length equals 15 residues. Sequencing input: PBMCs. This chain connects TRBV27 to TRBJ2-7, with D perhaps matching TRBD2 (6 bases). The TCR originated in a human donor in good health. Some clones in this sample may be carry-over from other donors' samples. This CDR3 reads CACQRRGGSPYEQYF. Written as DNA, the CDR3 is TGTGCCTGTCAACGGAGGGGCGGAAGCCCCTACGAGCAGTACTTC.